This T cell receptor (beta chain) was sequenced in a study of T cells in Graves' hyperthyroidism and ophthalmopathy. This clonotype has ten or more counts. Its antigen is unknown. Broader study findings: Most clonotypes expanded in thyroid above 0.001 were likewise present in blood. Stable hyperthyroidism was separated from ophthalmopathy by a model based on 13 V-J features.

TCR beta CDR3 regions were amplified from RNA. First-round RT-PCR targeting the TCR CDR3 was performed with the HTBI primer set. TCRdb reprocessed the multiplex PCR reads via MiXCR and lists one record per CDR3 protein. The sample gives 350,000 to 400,000 distinct CDR3 sequences, under 15% of which show up once; about 33% is in the top ten. PBMCs were derived from about 10 ml fresh peripheral blood. The V segment lost 3 bases and the J segment 1 base; nucleotides outside the gene matches: 5. The CDR3 length is 15 residues. Germline assignment: CDR1 LNHDA and CDR2 SQIVND (reference sequence). Source material: blood. The chain carries TRBV19 and TRBJ2-7; TRBD2 matches at 8 bases. The TCR comes from a woman in her twenties or thirties with Graves' hyperthyroidism. The CDR3 DNA is TGTGCCAGTAGTATCAAGCGGGAGAGTTCCTACGAGCAGTACTTC. Translating gives CASSIKRESSYEQYF.